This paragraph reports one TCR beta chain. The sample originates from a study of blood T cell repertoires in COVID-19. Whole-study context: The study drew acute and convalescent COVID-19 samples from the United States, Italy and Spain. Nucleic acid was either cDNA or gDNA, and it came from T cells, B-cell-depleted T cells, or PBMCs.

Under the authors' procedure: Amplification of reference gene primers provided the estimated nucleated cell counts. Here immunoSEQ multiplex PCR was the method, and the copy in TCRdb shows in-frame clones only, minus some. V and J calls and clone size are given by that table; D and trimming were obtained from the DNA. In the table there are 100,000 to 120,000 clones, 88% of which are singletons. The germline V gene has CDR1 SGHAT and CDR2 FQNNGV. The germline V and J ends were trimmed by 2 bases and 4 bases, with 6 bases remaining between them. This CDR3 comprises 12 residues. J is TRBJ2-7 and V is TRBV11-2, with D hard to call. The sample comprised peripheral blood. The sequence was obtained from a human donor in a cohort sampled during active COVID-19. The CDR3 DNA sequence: TGTGCCAGCAGCTTATGGAGTTACGAGCAGTACTTC. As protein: CASSLWSYEQYF.